One and the same sample provided the 22 T cell receptor beta chains below, sequenced in a study of blood T cell repertoires in COVID-19. The table came from immunoSEQ multiplex PCR; TCRdb's copy has only in-frame clones and leaves some out. Of some 290,000 clones detected, about nine tenths appear once; the ten largest clones hold roughly 2.4%. Sample: peripheral blood. All receptors come from a woman aged 45-65 years who had recovered from COVID-19.

This sequence joins TRBV4-1 and TRBJ2-7; the D gene is possibly TRBD1 (6 bases). CDR1 is MGHRA and CDR2 is YSYEKL in the germline V gene. Trimming cost V 4 bases and J 5 bases, with 15 bases left between them. The CDR3 loop spans 14 amino acids. In DNA, the CDR3 is TGCGCCAGCAGCCTCAAGGGGGTTGCGGACGAGCAGTACTTC. This codes for CASSLKGVADEQYF.

V and J are TRBV5-1 and TRBJ1-1; TRBD1 might be the D (5 bases). Germline CDR1 reads SGHRS; CDR2 reads YFSETQ. CDR3 length: 14 residues. With 2 bases removed from V and 1 base from J, the gap between germline ends came to 9 bases. CDR3 residues: CASSFGGRNTEAFF. The CDR3 DNA follows: TGCGCCAGCAGCTTCGGGGGGAGGAACACTGAAGCTTTCTTT.

CDR3 protein: CASSRHRGRGGTEAFF. The CDR3 DNA sequence: TGCGCCAGCAGCCGTCACAGGGGGCGAGGTGGCACTGAAGCTTTCTTT. The genes are TRBV4-1 and TRBJ1-1, with TRBD1 matching 9 bases. Losses at the gene ends were 4 bases for V and 4 bases for J; bases not matched to a gene: 10. This CDR3 contains 16 residues. Germline CDR1 and CDR2: MGHRA and YSYEKL.

This chain uses TRBV27 with TRBJ2-1; 9 bases match TRBD1. In germline, CDR1 is MNHEY, CDR2 SMNVEV (reference sequence). The CDR3 extends over 14 amino acids. V dropped 6 bases and J dropped 3; count of bases not matched to a gene: 3. CDR3 nucleotide sequence: TGTGCCAGCAGCCCGGGACAGGGCTACAATGAGCAGTTCTTC. Its translation: CASSPGQGYNEQFF.

V usage is TRBV5-1 and J usage is TRBJ2-7; 7 bases map to TRBD1. CDR1 is SGHRS and CDR2 is YFSETQ in the germline V gene. The CDR3 covers 14 residues. J lost 3 bases, V lost 0 bases, and 3 bases had no gene match. The CDR3 bases are TGCGCCAGCAGCTTGGAGGCAGGGGGCTACGAGCAGTACTTC. Protein sequence: CASSLEAGGYEQYF.

This chain joins TRBV21-1 and TRBJ2-1; TRBD1 is the table's D call, not checked against the DNA. TRBV21-1 is tagged as a pseudogene. The CDR3 is 15 residues long. The CDR3 DNA sequence: TGTGCCAGCAGGGGGTTACAGGGTTCTCGGAATGAGCAGTTCTTC. It codes for CASRGLQGSRNEQFF.

This clone was seen a single time. V and J are TRBV9 and TRBJ1-4; D possibly corresponds to TRBD1 (6 bases). Germline V gives CDR1 SGDLS, CDR2 YYNGEE. The CDR3 loop spans 15 amino acids. V was trimmed by 3 bases and J by 3 bases, leaving 12 bases between them. CDR3 coding DNA: TGTGCCAGCAGCGAGGACAGCCCCCCTAATGAAAAACTGTTTTTT. Amino acid sequence: CASSEDSPPNEKLFF.

This chain's CDR3 is CASSPGTENTEAFF. CDR3 coding DNA: TGTGCCAGTAGTCCGGGGACAGAGAACACTGAAGCTTTCTTT. The rearrangement uses TRBV19 and TRBJ1-1, with TRBD1 identical over 7 bases. Germline V gene lookup returns CDR1 LNHDA and CDR2 SQIVND (reference sequence). Trimming at V came to 5 bases and at J to 1 base, leaving 4 bases not matched to a gene. The CDR3 is 14 amino acids.

The chain recombines TRBV28 with TRBJ1-1; TRBD1 aligns across 8 bases. Germline V gene data show CDR1 as MDHEN and CDR2 as SYDVKM. V trimming: 5 bases; J trimming: 0 bases; junction bases outside the gene matches: 5. The length of the CDR3 is 15 residues. For the CDR3, the DNA is TGTGCCAGCAGTCGGACAGGGACGATGAACACTGAAGCTTTCTTT. This codes for CASSRTGTMNTEAFF.

This chain links TRBV30 with TRBJ2-7; 15 bases fit TRBD2. CDR3 length: 16 amino acids. With 4 bases clipped from V and 0 bases from J, the junction kept 4 bases outside the gene matches. In germline, CDR1 is GTSNPN, CDR2 SVGIG (reference sequence). The CDR3 region is CAWTRGLAGGSYEQYF. CDR3 coding DNA: TGTGCCTGGACCCGGGGACTAGCGGGAGGCTCCTACGAGCAGTACTTC.

The chain carries TRBV5-5 and TRBJ1-1; D gene unclear. This CDR3 comprises 14 residues. Between the trimmed V and J ends, which lost 2 bases and 6 bases, there was a span of 14 bases. From germline, CDR1 is SGHKS and CDR2 YYEKEE (reference sequence). CDR3 bases: TGTGCCAGCAGCTTCGACGATCTTGGGCCTGAAGCTTTCTTT. Protein product: CASSFDDLGPEAFF.

The V and J genes are TRBV6-2 or TRBV6-3 and TRBJ2-7, with 8 bases that match TRBD2. Trimming took 5 bases from V and 3 from J; bases not matched to a gene: 9. The CDR3 contains 15 residues. From germline, CDR1 is MNHEY and CDR2 SVGEGT. In DNA, the CDR3 is TGTGCCAGCAGTCACGTACTAGCGGTTAGCTACGAGCAGTACTTC. Translating it yields CASSHVLAVSYEQYF.

The chain links TRBV30 to TRBJ1-1; D unclear. The CDR3 has 14 residues. Germline V gene lookup returns CDR1 GTSNPN and CDR2 SVGIG (reference sequence). Trimming removed 0 bases at V and 4 bases at J, with 12 bases between. The CDR3 coding sequence is TGTGCCTGGAGTGTTACAGAGCAGACCACTGAAGCTTTCTTT. Protein sequence: CAWSVTEQTTEAFF.

J is TRBJ1-2 and V is TRBV4-2, with no clear D. Germline values: CDR1 LGHNA, CDR2 YNFKEQ. This CDR3 region has 15 residues. V lost 0 bases and J lost 8, with 16 bases in between. The CDR3 reads CASSQDWAGTSGYTF. The CDR3 nucleotides are TGTGCCAGCAGCCAAGATTGGGCAGGAACTAGCGGCTACACCTTC.

V usage is TRBV6-5 and J usage is TRBJ2-1; 8 bases line up with TRBD1. The trim removed 7 bases at V and 7 bases at J, leaving 12 bases unmatched. Germline CDR1 is MNHEY and CDR2 is SVGAGI. This CDR3 has 15 residues. The CDR3 region is CASILRTGSKNEQFF. Written as DNA, the CDR3 is TGTGCCAGCATCCTGAGGACAGGGAGTAAGAATGAGCAGTTCTTC.

The rearrangement uses TRBV28 and TRBJ1-5, with D perhaps matching TRBD1 (5 bases). Trimming pared 7 bases from V and 3 bases from J, leaving 16 bases between. This CDR3 has 15 amino acids. The V gene's germline CDR1 is MDHEN and CDR2 SYDVKM. The CDR3 loop is CASKIDRDSNQPQHF. The CDR3 nucleotides read TGTGCCAGCAAAATTGACCGGGACTCCAATCAGCCCCAGCATTTT.

The chain joins TRBV3-1 (or the pseudogene TRBV3-2) to TRBJ1-2; 9 bases are a match to TRBD1. With V trimmed by 0 bases and J by 7 bases, 6 bases remained unmatched. Germline assignment: CDR1 LGHDT and CDR2 YNNKEL (reference sequence). The CDR3 extends over 15 amino acids. The CDR3 region has the DNA TGTGCCAGCAGCCAAGACTTCGGGACAGGGTTTGGCTACACCTTC. Its translation: CASSQDFGTGFGYTF.

This clone was counted a single time. The chain couples TRBV10-1 to TRBJ1-4; the match to TRBD1 covers 8 bases. CDR1 is WNHNN and CDR2 is SYGVQD in the germline V gene (reference sequence). The V gene end was trimmed by 7 bases and the J gene end by 4 bases; junction bases not matched to a gene: 5. The CDR3 is 14 residues long. The CDR3 DNA reads as TGCGCCAGCATTAATGACAGGGGTAATGAAAAACTGTTTTTT. Its translation is CASINDRGNEKLFF.

This chain connects TRBV5-1 to TRBJ1-1; the D gene is possibly TRBD1 (6 bases). V dropped 4 bases and J dropped 6 bases, with 13 bases sitting between them. The CDR3 has 13 residues. CDR1 and CDR2 from the germline V gene are SGHRS and YFSETQ. The CDR3 region has the DNA TGCGCCAGCAGCGCCGAAGCAGGGGCTGAAGCTTTCTTT. Translated, it gives CASSAEAGAEAFF.

As regards this clone: Other DNA sequences within the sample encode an identical CDR3. This sequence joins TRBV5-1 and TRBJ2-7; D is possibly TRBD2 (5 bases). The CDR3 is 15 amino acids. The V and J ends lost 2 bases and 0 bases respectively, with 12 bases between them. Germline values: CDR1 SGHRS, CDR2 YFSETQ. The DNA of the CDR3 is TGCGCCAGCAGCTTTTCGCCGGGAAGCTCCTACGAGCAGTACTTC. This gives the protein CASSFSPGSSYEQYF.

The chain carries TRBV9 and TRBJ1-4, with unresolved D. Germline V gives CDR1 SGDLS, CDR2 YYNGEE. CDR3 length: 14 amino acids. V was cut by 4 bases and J by 8 bases, with 15 bases left in between. The CDR3 DNA sequence: TGTGCCAGCAGCCCTAGCCCTCAGGAAGAAAAACTGTTTTTT. Translating gives CASSPSPQEEKLFF.

This clone was counted many times. V and J are TRBV6-5 and TRBJ2-7; D gene unclear. Per the germline V gene, CDR1 is MNHEY and CDR2 is SVGAGI. Trimming pared 8 bases from V and 3 bases from J, leaving 20 bases between. The CDR3 consists of 15 residues. The CDR3 nucleotides read TGTGCCAGCGGGCCTACCAGAAGGAAAGACTACGAGCAGTACTTC. It yields the protein CASGPTRRKDYEQYF.